A single sample is the source of the 22 T cell receptor beta chains below, sequenced in a study of T cell responses to AZD1222 COVID-19 vaccine. Sequenced by immunoSEQ multiplex PCR; TCRdb stores in-frame clones only, minus some. The data contain fewer than 150,000 clones, about four fifths of them seen just once; the ten biggest clones take up roughly 4%. The source was peripheral blood, collected on day 0 of AZD1222 vaccination. The origin of the receptors is an adult in good health.

V gene TRBV2 combines with J gene TRBJ1-1, with a weak D call TRBD1 (5 bases). The CDR3 covers 14 residues. The V end lost 3 bases, the J end lost 3 bases, and 11 bases lay between the germline ends. Germline CDR1 reads SNHLY; CDR2 reads FYNNEI. The CDR3, as DNA: TGTGCCAGCAGTGATCAGGGTTCCGACACTGAAGCTTTCTTT. Its translation: CASSDQGSDTEAFF.

V and J are TRBV5-4 and TRBJ1-2, with D uncertain. The germline gives CDR1 SGHNT, CDR2 YYREEE (reference sequence). V was shortened by 0 bases and J by 5 bases, with 5 bases between the two germline ends. This CDR3 comprises 12 residues. The CDR3 sequence: CASSLERYGYTF. Here the CDR3 DNA reads TGTGCCAGCAGCTTGGAGCGGTATGGCTACACCTTC.

The sample holds a few counts of this clone. The chain employs TRBV15 and TRBJ2-5, with D perhaps matching TRBD2 (6 bases). The length of the CDR3 is 13 residues. Germline assignment: CDR1 LNHNV and CDR2 YYDKDF (reference sequence). V gave up 10 bases and J gave up 5 bases, with 17 bases separating them. In DNA form, the CDR3 reads TGTGCCATCTCCCGGGGGTCCGGCGAGACCCAGTACTTC. Its protein is CAISRGSGETQYF.

The gene calls are TRBV5-4 and TRBJ1-1; D might be TRBD1 (6 bases). Germline loops: CDR1 SGHNT, CDR2 YYREEE (reference sequence). Trimming pared 3 bases from V and 2 bases from J, leaving 17 bases between. The CDR3 totals 16 residues. CDR3 loop: CASSSYRQDLNTEAFF. The CDR3 DNA follows: TGTGCCAGCAGCTCCTACCGACAGGACCTAAACACTGAAGCTTTCTTT.

The rearrangement uses TRBV7-9 and TRBJ2-1; 10 nucleotides agree with TRBD2. Germline trimming cut 2 bases from V and 0 bases from J; bases unmatched to any gene: 4. CDR1 and CDR2 from the germline V gene are SEHNR and FQNEAQ (reference sequence). The CDR3 runs to 17 residues. The CDR3 loop is CASSLRTSGLSYNEQFF. DNA of the CDR3: TGTGCCAGCAGCTTACGGACTAGCGGTCTCTCCTACAATGAGCAGTTCTTC.

This clone was detected a few times. The chain links TRBV5-1 to TRBJ2-7, with TRBD1 identical over 9 bases. J lost 3 bases, V lost 3 bases, and 13 bases had no gene match. Germline values: CDR1 SGHRS, CDR2 YFSETQ. The CDR3 extends over 17 amino acids. The CDR3 DNA sequence: TGCGCCAGCAGCTCGCTACTCACCGGGACAGGGTTCTACGAGCAGTACTTC. This sequence encodes CASSSLLTGTGFYEQYF. Full variable domain (rest looked up from reference TRBV5-1 and TRBJ2-7): KAGVTQTPRYLIKTRGQQVTLSCSPISGHRSVSWYQQTPGQGLQFLFEYFSETQRNKGNFPGRFSGRQFSNSRSEMNVSTLELGDSALYLCASSSLLTGTGFYEQYFGPGTRLTVT.

The V gene is TRBV28, the J gene TRBJ1-1; possibly TRBD1 for D (5 bases). Deletions cut 6 bases from V and 1 base from J, with 9 bases between. The CDR3 has 13 amino acids. Germline assignment: CDR1 MDHEN and CDR2 SYDVKM. In nucleotides, the CDR3 is TGTGCCAGCAGAGGGAGGGGGAACACTGAAGCTTTCTTT. Translated: CASRGRGNTEAFF. The full variable domain, completed using reference TRBV28 and TRBJ1-1, is DVKVTQSSRYLVKRTGEKVFLECVQDMDHENMFWYRQDPGLGLRLIYFSYDVKMKEKGDIPEGYSVSREKKERFSLILESASTNQTSMYLCASRGRGNTEAFFGQGTRLTVV.

The rearrangement joins TRBV30 to TRBJ1-1; weak D call: TRBD1 (5 bases). The CDR3 covers 12 residues. From germline, CDR1 is GTSNPN and CDR2 SVGIG (reference sequence). V dropped 3 bases and J dropped 9 bases, with 14 bases sitting between them. The CDR3 DNA reads TGTGCCTGGAGATTCGGGACGGCGAAAGCTTTCTTT. Its translation is CAWRFGTAKAFF.

J is TRBJ2-2 and V is TRBV18, with 7 bases fitting TRBD1. Losses at the gene ends were 3 bases for V and 5 bases for J; bases not matched to a gene: 3. The CDR3 loop spans 14 amino acids. Germline CDR1 reads KGHSH; CDR2 reads LQKENI. In nucleotides, the CDR3 is TGTGCCAGCTCACCGGTGACAGGGACCGGGGAGCTGTTTTTT. Its protein is CASSPVTGTGELFF.

The rearrangement joins TRBV29-1 to TRBJ2-7, with 9 nucleotides matching TRBD1. Germline V gene sequence: CDR1 SQVTM, CDR2 ANQGSEA. This CDR3 has 15 amino acids. J was trimmed by 2 bases and V by 1 base; bases with no gene match: 6. CDR3 loop: CSVEGGQGITYEQYF. CDR3 coding DNA: TGCAGCGTTGAAGGGGGACAGGGAATAACCTACGAGCAGTACTTC.

Only one count was recorded for this clone. The CDR3 DNA reads TGTGCCAGCAGCAATCAGGGACAGGGTTTGGAGACCCAGTACTTC. This sequence encodes CASSNQGQGLETQYF. V usage is TRBV9 and J usage is TRBJ2-5, with TRBD1 matching 9 bases. The length of the CDR3 is 15 residues. Germline assignment: CDR1 SGDLS and CDR2 YYNGEE. Trimming at V came to 4 bases and at J to 5 bases, leaving 9 bases not matched to a gene. The full variable domain, in which reference TRBV9 and TRBJ2-5 provide the parts outside the CDR3, is DSGVTQTPKHLITATGQRVTLRCSPRSGDLSVYWYQQSLDQGLQFLIQYYNGEERAKGNILERFSAQQFPDLHSELNLSSLELGDSALYFCASSNQGQGLETQYFGPGTRLLVL.

The sample holds a few counts of this clone. V gene TRBV28 combines with J gene TRBJ1-2; unclear D gene. Germline values: CDR1 MDHEN, CDR2 SYDVKM. Deletions cut 4 bases from V and 4 bases from J, with 22 bases between. The CDR3 runs to 17 residues. CDR3 nucleotide sequence: TGTGCCAGCAGTTATAACGGGTGGTCCTCCTCGTTCTATGGCTACACCTTC. Its translation is CASSYNGWSSSFYGYTF.

This chain connects TRBV29-1 to TRBJ1-1; tentatively, D is TRBD1 (5 bases). The V end lost 3 bases, the J end lost 4 bases, and 15 bases lay between the germline ends. The CDR3 runs 14 residues. Germline lookup yields CDR1 SQVTM and CDR2 ANQGSEA. CDR3 sequence reads: CSVDLGGGVTEAFF. In DNA, the CDR3 is TGCAGCGTTGATTTGGGGGGTGGGGTCACTGAAGCTTTCTTT.

The chain uses TRBV27 and TRBJ1-2; D gene unclear. V was trimmed by 6 bases and J by 2 bases, leaving 10 bases between them. This CDR3 spans 13 amino acids. Germline values: CDR1 MNHEY, CDR2 SMNVEV (reference sequence). CDR3 sequence: CASRLTENYGYTF. Here the CDR3 DNA reads TGTGCCAGCAGATTGACGGAGAACTATGGCTACACCTTC.

This chain links TRBV27 with TRBJ2-5; 7 bases align to TRBD1. J gave up 5 bases and V 6 bases, and 9 bases lay outside the gene matches. In germline, CDR1 is MNHEY, CDR2 SMNVEV (reference sequence). The CDR3 has 14 residues. The CDR3 spells CASRPTGARETQYF. The CDR3 DNA follows: TGTGCCAGCAGGCCCACAGGGGCGCGGGAGACCCAGTACTTC.

The V gene is TRBV6-5, the J gene TRBJ2-6; no clear D. Looked up from germline, CDR1 is MNHEY and CDR2 is SVGAGI. V lost 7 bases, J lost 2 bases, and 12 bases lay in between. The CDR3 totals 15 residues. The CDR3 region is CASIIGSTGANVLTF. The CDR3 DNA sequence: TGTGCCAGCATCATAGGGTCGACTGGGGCCAACGTCCTGACTTTC.

The chain employs TRBV3-1 (or the pseudogene TRBV3-2) and TRBJ2-3; D is perhaps TRBD1 or TRBD2 (5 bases each). The ends were cut back, 6 bases at V and 1 base at J, with 11 bases in the middle. Germline CDR1 and CDR2: LGHDT and YNNKEL (reference sequence). CDR3 length: 14 amino acids. The CDR3 nucleotides read TGTGCCAGCAGTCACCGAGGGGGCACAGATACGCAGTATTTT. This gives the protein CASSHRGGTDTQYF.

This clone came up a few times. The V gene is TRBV7-9, the J gene TRBJ2-1, with D unclear. The germline gives CDR1 SEHNR, CDR2 FQNEAQ (reference sequence). CDR3 length: 13 residues. V was trimmed by 0 bases and J by 10 bases, leaving 10 bases between them. The CDR3 spells CASSLAGSLEQFF. Here the CDR3 DNA reads TGTGCCAGCAGCTTAGCCGGTTCCCTAGAGCAGTTCTTC.

The V call is TRBV28, the J call TRBJ2-7, with D tentatively TRBD2 (5 bases). The CDR3 totals 12 residues. Between the trimmed V and J ends, which lost 6 bases and 3 bases, there was a span of 9 bases. Germline CDR1 MDHEN, CDR2 SYDVKM. The CDR3 DNA is TGTGCCAGCAGCACCGGACTCTACGAGCAGTACTTC. This translates into CASSTGLYEQYF.

This chain uses TRBV5-1 with TRBJ2-3, with 7 bases aligning to TRBD2. In germline, CDR1 is SGHRS, CDR2 YFSETQ. This CDR3 is built from 15 residues. The J segment lost 2 bases and the V segment lost 1 base, leaving 4 bases of the junction unmatched. CDR3 nucleotide sequence: TGCGCCAGCAGCTTGCAGCGGGGTGTCACAGATACGCAGTATTTT. Its translation is CASSLQRGVTDTQYF. Supplemented by reference TRBV5-1 and TRBJ2-3, the full variable domain reads KAGVTQTPRYLIKTRGQQVTLSCSPISGHRSVSWYQQTPGQGLQFLFEYFSETQRNKGNFPGRFSGRQFSNSRSEMNVSTLELGDSALYLCASSLQRGVTDTQYFGPGTRLTVL.

J is TRBJ1-2 and V is TRBV24-1; 7 nucleotides line up with TRBD1. V dropped 6 bases and J dropped 2; count of bases not matched to a gene: 5. Germline V gene data show CDR1 as KGHDR and CDR2 as SFDVKD. There are 14 residues in the CDR3. The CDR3 DNA follows: TGTGCCACCAGTCAATGGGGACAGAACTATGGCTACACCTTC. Translation gives CATSQWGQNYGYTF.

This clone was seen a single time. The chain uses TRBV18 and TRBJ1-1; a weak D match, TRBD1 (5 bases). The V end lost 3 bases, the J end lost 1 base, and 9 bases lay between the germline ends. CDR1 is KGHSH, CDR2 LQKENI, per germline. The CDR3 runs 14 residues. CDR3 amino acids: CASSPTAPNTEAFF. DNA of the CDR3: TGTGCCAGCTCACCGACAGCCCCGAACACTGAAGCTTTCTTT.